Listed here are 25 T cell receptor beta chains from one sample, sequenced in a study of CD8+CD57+ T cells in acquired aplastic anemia. Investigators profiled TCR beta VDJ and CDR3 from genomic DNA template. TCRdb ran MiXCR on the reads and lists one entry per CDR3 protein. This sample carries about 200,000 distinct CDR3 sequences, less than 75% of them seen once, and the ten largest clones take roughly 61%. Patients picked for sequencing had shown CD8+CD57+ cell expansion detected by flow cytometry. The sequenced sample was sorted CD4+, CD8+, or CD8+CD57+ T cells (not recorded which) from PBMCs. Receptors were obtained from a human donor with aplastic anemia.

The V gene is TRBV10-3, the J gene TRBJ2-3; maybe TRBD2 (6 bases). The V and J ends lost 3 bases and 0 bases respectively, with 10 bases between them. CDR1 is ENHRY, CDR2 SYGVKD, per germline. The CDR3 runs 15 residues. The CDR3 is CAISELALSTDTQYF. The DNA of the CDR3 is TGTGCCATCAGTGAACTAGCCCTAAGCACAGATACGCAGTATTTT.

The chain has TRBV5-1 and TRBJ2-7, with D unresolved. Germline lookup yields CDR1 SGHRS and CDR2 YFSETQ. The germline V and J ends were trimmed by 3 bases and 2 bases, with 12 bases remaining between them. The CDR3 extends over 14 amino acids. The CDR3 nucleotides read TGCGCCAGCAGCTCCGGCACAGCCGCCTACGAGCAGTACTTC. It translates to CASSSGTAAYEQYF.

This clonotype was observed a few times. The chain uses TRBV19 and TRBJ1-5, with unresolved D. Germline V gene lookup returns CDR1 LNHDA and CDR2 SQIVND (reference sequence). Trimming took off 4 bases at V and 6 bases at J, with 4 bases between the two ends. This CDR3 contains 11 residues. The CDR3, as DNA: TGTGCCAGTAGTAGTGGTCAGCCCCAGCATTTT. This translates into CASSSGQPQHF. Complete variable domain (other parts from reference TRBV19 and TRBJ1-5): DGGITQSPKYLFRKEGQNVTLSCEQNLNHDAMYWYRQDPGQGLRLIYYSQIVNDFQKGDIAEGYSVSREKKESFPLTVTSAQKNPTAFYLCASSSGQPQHFGDGTRLSIL.

This clonotype was seen repeatedly, ten times or more. This CDR3 reads CASSLAALSTDTQYF. Written as DNA, the CDR3 is TGTGCCAGCAGCTTGGCCGCGCTTAGCACAGATACGCAGTATTTT. The chain couples TRBV5-4 to TRBJ2-3; D is uncertain. Trimming took 0 bases from V and 0 from J, leaving 8 bases between them. Germline CDR1 SGHNT, CDR2 YYREEE (reference sequence). CDR3 length equals 15 residues.

This clonotype was seen many times. V and J are TRBV15 and TRBJ2-1; TRBD1 agrees at 9 bases. Germline loops: CDR1 LNHNV, CDR2 YYDKDF (reference sequence). The CDR3 contains 15 residues. Trimming took 2 bases from V and 7 from J; bases not matched to a gene: 6. CDR3 sequence reads: CATSRITGTGNEQFF. As DNA, the CDR3 is TGTGCCACCAGCAGAATAACCGGGACAGGGAATGAGCAGTTCTTC. The variable domain in full, completed from reference TRBV15 and TRBJ2-1, reads DAMVIQNPRYQVTQFGKPVTLSCSQTLNHNVMYWYQQKSSQAPKLLFHYYDKDFNNEADTPDNFQSRRPNTSFCFLDIRSPGLGDTAMYLCATSRITGTGNEQFFGPGTRLTVL.

The chain uses TRBV3-1 and TRBJ1-6; 7 bases fit TRBD1. The CDR3 consists of 14 residues. Trimming took 4 bases from V and 9 from J; bases not matched to a gene: 6. Germline loops: CDR1 LGHDT, CDR2 YNNKEL (reference sequence). CDR3 nucleotides: TGTGCCAGCAGCCTTCGACAGGGCGGTTCACCCCTCCACTTT. Translating it yields CASSLRQGGSPLHF.

This clonotype was observed a few times. This chain uses TRBV27 with TRBJ2-5; 7 bases agree with TRBD1. Trimming removed 4 bases from V and 1 base from J; junction bases left unmatched: 15. The CDR3 length is 18 residues. Germline V gene lookup returns CDR1 MNHEY and CDR2 SMNVEV (reference sequence). In DNA form, the CDR3 reads TGTGCCAGCAGTTCCGACCCCTCCGGGACAGAGATCCAAGAGACCCAGTACTTC. Translation: CASSSDPSGTEIQETQYF.

This clonotype was detected a few times. The chain links TRBV7-8 to TRBJ1-6; D ambiguous. The V and J ends lost 1 base and 10 bases respectively, with 5 bases between them. The CDR3 contains 12 residues. Germline CDR1 SGHVS, CDR2 FQNEAQ. CDR3 residues: CASSLVESPLHF. In DNA, the CDR3 is TGTGCCAGCAGCTTAGTGGAGTCACCCCTCCACTTT.

This clonotype showed up many times. The genes are TRBV5-1 and TRBJ1-1, with 8 bases that match TRBD1. CDR1 SGHRS and CDR2 YFSETQ come from the germline V gene. This CDR3 is 14 amino acids long. Unmatched junction bases numbered 4, after V lost 0 bases and J lost 6 bases. The CDR3 here is CASSLGGQGPEAFF. CDR3 in DNA: TGCGCCAGCAGCTTGGGTGGACAGGGCCCTGAAGCTTTCTTT.

The table lists this clonotype with a count of one. The V call is TRBV7-2, the J call TRBJ1-3; D unclear. The CDR3 is 13 amino acids. Germline V CDR1 and CDR2: SGHTA, FQGNSA. V lost 5 bases, J lost 0 bases, and 5 bases lay in between. CDR3 amino acids: CASSPNSGNTIYF. The CDR3 coding sequence is TGTGCCAGCAGCCCCAACTCTGGAAACACCATATATTTT.

This clonotype was detected once. The V and J genes are TRBV7-2 and TRBJ2-3; tentative D call: TRBD2 (5 bases). Between the trimmed V and J ends, which lost 3 bases and 2 bases, there was a span of 15 bases. The CDR3 is 16 residues long. CDR1 is SGHTA and CDR2 is FQGNSA in the germline V gene. The CDR3 DNA reads as TGTGCCAGCAGCTTGGGTCCAGCGGATGACACAGATACGCAGTATTTT. Protein: CASSLGPADDTDTQYF. Looking up the rest from reference TRBV7-2 and TRBJ2-3 gives the full variable domain: GAGVSQSPSNKVTEKGKDVELRCDPISGHTALYWYRQSLGQGLEFLIYFQGNSAPDKSGLPSDRFSAERTGGSVSTLTIQRTQQEDSAVYLCASSLGPADDTDTQYFGPGTRLTVL.

There are many counts of this clonotype. The chain links TRBV29-1 to TRBJ2-5, with no clear D. V dropped 0 bases and J dropped 1 base, with 9 bases sitting between them. This CDR3 has 14 residues. In germline, CDR1 is SQVTM, CDR2 ANQGSEA. The CDR3 DNA sequence: TGCAGCGTTGAAGATTGGGAAACCCAAGAGACCCAGTACTTC. It codes for CSVEDWETQETQYF.

The chain joins TRBV25-1 to TRBJ2-2, with D unresolved. Looked up from germline, CDR1 is MGHDK and CDR2 is SYGVNS. V was trimmed by 6 bases and J by 1 base, leaving 9 bases between them. CDR3 length: 14 residues. CDR3 residues: CASRGSLNTGELFF. The CDR3 DNA follows: TGTGCCAGCAGAGGATCCTTGAACACCGGGGAGCTGTTTTTT.

This clonotype was counted a single time. The rearrangement joins TRBV24-1 to TRBJ1-2; maybe TRBD1 (6 bases). This CDR3 spans 15 amino acids. Germline lookup yields CDR1 KGHDR and CDR2 SFDVKD. Trimming pared 1 base from V and 3 bases from J, leaving 11 bases between. The CDR3: CATSDFRQGYYGYTF. As DNA, the CDR3 is TGTGCCACCAGTGATTTTCGGCAGGGGTACTATGGCTACACCTTC.

The chain uses TRBV29-1 and TRBJ1-4; no definite D call. From germline, CDR1 is SQVTM and CDR2 ANQGSEA. V lost 5 bases and J lost 7, with 8 bases in between. This CDR3 comprises 11 residues. The CDR3 nucleotides read TGCAGCGTTTTCCGCGGTGAAAAACTGTTTTTT. It yields the protein CSVFRGEKLFF.

The chain is built from TRBV2 and TRBJ1-1; D call uncertain. The germline CDR1 and CDR2 sequences are SNHLY and FYNNEI. The CDR3 sequence is 11 residues long. The V end was cut by 6 bases, the J end by 5 bases, with 7 bases between. Here the CDR3 DNA reads TGTGCCAGCAGGGGATGGACTGAAGCTTTCTTT. Translating it yields CASRGWTEAFF.

The chain is built from TRBV5-1 and TRBJ1-1; the match to TRBD1 covers 7 bases. Germline V gene lookup returns CDR1 SGHRS and CDR2 YFSETQ. Trimming removed 4 bases from V and 1 base from J; junction bases left unmatched: 7. The CDR3 totals 15 residues. CDR3 protein: CASSRETGRNTEAFF. The CDR3 DNA reads TGCGCCAGCAGCAGAGAGACAGGGAGGAACACTGAAGCTTTCTTT.

This clonotype has only a few counts. V usage is TRBV4-1 and J usage is TRBJ1-6; 11 bases map to TRBD1. Germline values: CDR1 MGHRA, CDR2 YSYEKL. The CDR3 extends over 18 amino acids. J was trimmed by 7 bases and V by 4 bases; bases with no gene match: 12. CDR3 nucleotides: TGCGCCAGCAGCCCTGGGACAGGGGGGACGGGTGTCAATTCACCCCTCCACTTT. Translated, it gives CASSPGTGGTGVNSPLHF.

This sequence joins TRBV20-1 and TRBJ1-1; no definite D call. There are 15 residues in the CDR3. V was pared by 0 bases and J by 3 bases, with 14 bases between. CDR1 DFQATT and CDR2 SNEGSKA come from the germline V gene (reference sequence). The DNA for the CDR3 is TGCAGTGCTAGAGATCTAGGGATGGGTGACACTGAAGCTTTCTTT. Its protein product is CSARDLGMGDTEAFF.

In this sample, this clonotype is medium-sized (0.01 to 0.1%). The chain carries TRBV10-3 and TRBJ2-6; the D call may be TRBD1 or TRBD2 (7 bases each). CDR1 ENHRY and CDR2 SYGVKD come from the germline V gene. The CDR3 sequence is 15 residues long. Trimming cost V 9 bases and J 2 bases, with 14 bases left between them. The CDR3 sequence: CAIFQGGTGANVLTF. In DNA form, the CDR3 reads TGTGCCATTTTCCAGGGGGGGACTGGGGCCAACGTCCTGACTTTC.

The genes are TRBV7-3 and TRBJ2-1; 7 nucleotides line up with TRBD2. The V and J ends lost 5 bases and 4 bases, in that order; junction bases with no gene match: 5. Per the germline V gene, CDR1 is SGHTA and CDR2 is FQGTGA. This CDR3 contains 14 residues. The CDR3 region has the DNA TGTGCCAGCAGCCAGCGGGGTGGTTACAATGAGCAGTTCTTC. This translates into CASSQRGGYNEQFF. The full variable domain, completed using reference TRBV7-3 and TRBJ2-1, is GAGVSQTPSNKVTEKGKYVELRCDPISGHTALYWYRQSLGQGPEFLIYFQGTGAADDSGLPNDRFFAVRPEGSVSTLKIQRTERGDSAVYLCASSQRGGYNEQFFGPGTRLTVL.

About this clonotype: A much larger clone sits a single nucleotide away, making a read error possible. CDR3: CASSLSLRAEQYF. The CDR3 coding sequence is TGTGCTAGCAGCTTAAGCTTAAGGGCCGAGCAGTACTTC. This chain uses TRBV7-7 with TRBJ2-7; D remains ambiguous. The CDR3 loop spans 13 amino acids. Germline CDR1 SSHAT, CDR2 FNYEAQ (reference sequence).

The gene calls are TRBV2 and TRBJ1-6, with 7 bases aligning to TRBD1. J lost 10 bases, V lost 8 bases, and 11 bases had no gene match. Germline loops: CDR1 SNHLY, CDR2 FYNNEI. This CDR3 comprises 14 residues. The CDR3 sequence is CASRQGGPRSPLHF. CDR3 DNA: TGTGCCAGCCGTCAGGGGGGGCCTAGATCACCCCTCCACTTT.

This clonotype was detected a few times. This sequence joins TRBV10-3 and TRBJ2-7, with 9 bases that match TRBD1. Trimming at V came to 0 bases and at J to 2 bases, leaving 5 bases not matched to a gene. The germline V gene encodes CDR1 ENHRY and CDR2 SYGVKD. The CDR3 spans 16 residues. The CDR3: CAISESKGTGTYEQYF. The CDR3 nucleotides read TGTGCCATCAGTGAGTCAAAGGGGACAGGGACCTACGAGCAGTACTTC.

The chain employs TRBV29-1 and TRBJ2-2, with no clear D. CDR1 and CDR2 from the germline V gene are SQVTM and ANQGSEA. CDR3 length: 13 amino acids. V lost 2 bases and J lost 0, with 4 bases in between. The CDR3 spells CSVEQANTGELFF. CDR3 bases: TGCAGCGTTGAACAGGCGAACACCGGGGAGCTGTTTTTT.